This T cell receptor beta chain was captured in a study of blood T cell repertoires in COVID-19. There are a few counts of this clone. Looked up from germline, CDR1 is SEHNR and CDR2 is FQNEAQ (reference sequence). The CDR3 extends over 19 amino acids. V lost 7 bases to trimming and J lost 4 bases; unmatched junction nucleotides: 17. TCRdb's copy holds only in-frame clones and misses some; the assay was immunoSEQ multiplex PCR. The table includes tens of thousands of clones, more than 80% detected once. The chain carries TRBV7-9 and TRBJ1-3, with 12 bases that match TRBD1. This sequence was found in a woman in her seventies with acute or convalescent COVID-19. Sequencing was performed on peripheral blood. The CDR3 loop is CASKPLRDRGLQAGNTIYF. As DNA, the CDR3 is TGTGCCAGCAAACCCCTCCGGGACAGGGGGCTCCAAGCCGGAAACACCATATATTTT.